The following is a TCR beta chain sequence with its context. This clonotype turned up a few times. It lacks a known antigen. Base-call qualities are not available, and no considerably larger clone is one nucleotide away. All donors were healthy Caucasians. Three pairs of female monozygotic twins, all aged roughly 18 to 29 years, made up the twin cohort. Peripheral blood mononuclear cells were the source from which RNA for the TCR libraries was isolated. This sample was included in a study of identical twins (dated by TCRdb to about 2016). With respect to the entire study: The study deep-sequenced TCR alpha and beta repertoires from monozygotic twins, unrelated adults of various ages and cord blood to test whether fetal clonotypes persist. To rule out contamination, the twin experiments were replicated at different times with different library preparation protocols. Study-wide conclusions, independent of this receptor: Abundant cord blood beta clonotypes had fewer insertions, young adult naive repertoires showed a similar but weaker trend, and memory repertoires showed no such trend. A weaker excess of twin sharing was found in beta out-of-frame sequences because the signal-to-noise ratio was lowered by fewer shared sequences. Zero-insertion analyses could be partly confounded by invariant T cells such as MAIT and iNKT, though diverse VJ usage argued against such confounding for most clonotypes. Because the same donors could not be followed over many years, the conclusions relied on cross-sectional statistical analysis. Compared with coincidental sharing between unrelated individuals, out-of-frame TCR alpha sequences shared between twins had an excess of sequences with low generation probability. In monozygotic twins, recombination models systematically underestimated out-of-frame TCR alpha sharing, but the models matched the sharing seen between unrelated individuals.

The CDR3, from cysteine to phenylalanine, totals 15 residues. Only CDR3 DNA remains: 45 bases, in frame from the first base. Taken from the germline V gene, the CDR1 and CDR2 loops are MNHEY and SVGAGI. Trimming takes 2 bases off V and 2 bases off J; junction bases not matched to a gene: 2. The receptor library was made with 5' RACE. The instrument given in TCRdb is Illumina HiSeq 2000. Template switching added a universal primer binding site, and the final cDNA carried a unique molecular identifier that allowed TCR cDNA molecules to be counted accurately. Specific primers in the conserved constant-segment region were used to synthesize first-strand cDNA for the TCR alpha and beta chains. Each cDNA library was double barcoded, with a SMART-Mk sample barcode plus Illumina barcodes, to control for contamination. Two successive PCR steps introduced TruSeq adapter sequences along with Illumina sample barcodes. The Illumina HiSeq platform was used with custom primers to sequence TCR alpha and beta cDNA libraries. Regarding the original processing steps: Unique molecular identifiers were extracted from raw reads with MiGEC, and CDR3 positions were determined with MiXCR. For each individual, recombination models were inferred using an EM algorithm with the repgenHMM and IGoR tools. Shared clonotype analysis was performed with the tcR package in R, normalizing sharing by the product of cloneset sizes. To study raw recombination without the effects of thymic and clonal selection, out-of-frame nonproductive sequences were analyzed. Starting from the raw public reads, TCRdb applied fastp trimming at Q25, assembled clones with MiXCR and retained in-frame beta chains. CDR3 protein duplicates are merged, each entry listing the most common genes and DNA. The V and J calls and clone size are TCRdb's, not the authors'. The sample has a few hundred thousand distinct CDR3 sequences on record, more than 9% of them singletons. In total, the top ten clones hold 2.5% to 3.5% of the sample.

This sample was shared with a second study, whose subject was yellow fever vaccine responses in identical twins. Looking at the second paper: The T cell response to vaccination in identical twins was reported by the authors to appear partly convergent and partly personalized. In identical twins, the study followed T cell clones that responded to the vaccine with precision.

The sequence derives from a young woman in good health. The chain employs TRBV6-5 and TRBJ2-2, and TRBD2 aligns with 7 junction nucleotides. Specimen: PBMCs. The nucleotide sequence is TGTGCCAGCAGTTACCGACTAGCCAACACCGGGGAGCTGTTTTTT. Its protein product is CASSYRLANTGELFF.